The 9 T cell receptor beta chains in this list originate from one sample, sequenced in a study of control samples from healthy donors and cancer patients. The data were produced by immunoSEQ multiplex PCR, yet TCRdb's version contains in-frame clones alone and is incomplete. The sample contains fewer than 200,000 clones, 85% to 90% of which appear only once. Sequencing was performed on blood. The receptors derive from a woman between 45 and 65 years old in good health.

This rearrangement joins TRBV7-2 to TRBJ2-5; 12 nucleotides align to TRBD2. CDR1 SGHTA and CDR2 FQGNSA come from the germline V gene. The CDR3 spans 18 residues. Trimming took 3 bases from V and 3 from J; bases not matched to a gene: 11. The CDR3, as DNA: TGTGCCAGCAGCTTCGGACTAGCGGGATATTGGGGCGAAGAGACCCAGTACTTC. This encodes CASSFGLAGYWGEETQYF.

The CDR3 DNA sequence: TGTGCAAGTCGCCCCCCCCGAGGGCGGGTGGTCAATGAGCAGTTCTTC. It specifies CASRPPRGRVVNEQFF. The chain has TRBV12-2 and TRBJ2-1; the DNA was not compared with TRBD2, the D call given in the table. TRBV12-2 is flagged as a pseudogene. This CDR3 contains 16 residues.

This chain links TRBV24-1 with TRBJ1-1, with D perhaps matching TRBD1 (6 bases). V was shortened by 7 bases and J by 0 bases, with 14 bases between the two germline ends. The length of the CDR3 is 15 residues. From germline, CDR1 is KGHDR and CDR2 SFDVKD. The CDR3 DNA follows: TGTGCCACCAGGGCAGACGGGGGCTTGAACACTGAAGCTTTCTTT. Protein: CATRADGGLNTEAFF.

The J gene is TRBJ2-3, the V gene TRBV4-3; 7 nucleotides match TRBD2. Germline CDR1 and CDR2: LGHNA and YSLEER. The CDR3 is made up of 18 amino acids. The V gene end was trimmed by 0 bases and the J gene end by 4 bases; junction bases not matched to a gene: 13. The CDR3 sequence is CASSQDRGRAGNSDTQYF. In nucleotides, the CDR3 is TGCGCCAGCAGCCAAGATCGAGGTAGAGCGGGAAATTCAGATACGCAGTATTTT.

The chain has TRBV4-1 and TRBJ1-6; D gene ambiguous. The CDR3 consists of 14 residues. V was clipped by 6 bases and J by 2 bases, with 8 bases between them. Germline CDR1 is MGHRA and CDR2 is YSYEKL. This CDR3 reads CASRDGTYNSPLHF. For the CDR3, the DNA is TGCGCCAGCAGGGACGGGACCTATAATTCACCCCTCCACTTT.

The rearrangement uses TRBV20-1 and TRBJ2-1; TRBD2 matches at 7 bases. V lost 3 bases, J lost 6 bases, and 8 bases stayed unmatched. Germline CDR1 reads DFQATT; CDR2 reads SNEGSKA (reference sequence). The CDR3 sequence is 14 residues long. The CDR3 loop is CSASDTGGGNEQFF. CDR3 DNA: TGCAGTGCTAGTGACACGGGCGGGGGCAATGAGCAGTTCTTC.

In its sample, this clone was seen a few times. Within the sample, other DNA sequences also encode this same CDR3. The V call is TRBV24-1, the J call TRBJ1-5; D is ambiguous. Germline CDR1 is KGHDR and CDR2 is SFDVKD. The CDR3 runs to 12 residues. The V and J ends lost 3 bases and 5 bases respectively, with 4 bases between them. The CDR3 region has the DNA TGTGCCACCAGTGATCCCGATCAGCCCCAGCATTTT. Translating gives CATSDPDQPQHF.

The chain combines TRBV4-3 with TRBJ1-1, with a tentative D call TRBD1 (6 bases). Germline CDR1 is LGHNA and CDR2 is YSLEER. Between the trimmed V and J ends, which lost 0 bases and 3 bases, there was a span of 8 bases. The CDR3 has 14 amino acids. The CDR3 here is CASSQEGHDTEAFF. The CDR3 DNA is TGCGCCAGCAGCCAAGAGGGACATGACACTGAAGCTTTCTTT.

V gene TRBV6-5 combines with J gene TRBJ1-5; 9 nucleotides match TRBD1. The CDR3 runs 15 residues. Germline trimming cut 7 bases from V and 5 bases from J; bases unmatched to any gene: 9. Germline V gene sequence: CDR1 MNHEY, CDR2 SVGAGI. In nucleotides, the CDR3 is TGTGCCAGCATTCGACAGGGGGTAGAAGATCAGCCCCAGCATTTT. This translates into CASIRQGVEDQPQHF.